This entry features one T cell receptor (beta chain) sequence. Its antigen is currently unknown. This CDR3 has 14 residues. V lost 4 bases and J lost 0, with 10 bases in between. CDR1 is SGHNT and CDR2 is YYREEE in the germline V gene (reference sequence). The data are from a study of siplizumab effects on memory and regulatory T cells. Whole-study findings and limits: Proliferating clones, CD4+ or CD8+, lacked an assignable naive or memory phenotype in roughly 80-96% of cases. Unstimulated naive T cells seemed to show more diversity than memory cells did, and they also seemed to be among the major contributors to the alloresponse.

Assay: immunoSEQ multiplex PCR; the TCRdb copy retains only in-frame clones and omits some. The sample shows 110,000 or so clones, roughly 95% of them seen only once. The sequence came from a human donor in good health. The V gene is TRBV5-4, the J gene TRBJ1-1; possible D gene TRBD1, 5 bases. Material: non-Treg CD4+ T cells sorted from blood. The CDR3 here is CASSTWGMNTEAFF. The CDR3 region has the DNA TGTGCCAGCAGCACATGGGGGATGAACACTGAAGCTTTCTTT.